The clone carrying this T cell receptor (beta chain) was seen a handful of times. Its antigen remains unknown. Gene names follow the mouse nomenclature. The read stops 1 residue short of the end of the CDR3; the missing end is completed from the germline J gene. Only in-frame clones appear in the TCRdb table, and some are missing; sequencing was by immunoSEQ multiplex PCR. This repertoire shows 4,000 to 5,500 clones, roughly 32% found once; its top ten account for about 9.2%. The entry originates in a study of tissue T cells after allogeneic stem cell transplantation. From germline, CDR1 is KGHPV and CDR2 FQNQEV (reference sequence). This CDR3 has 14 amino acids. Trimming cost V 2 bases and J 5 bases, with 13 bases left between them. Overall study results and limits: Tissue-detected TCR repertoire was only partly captured by blood and spleen T cells. Alloreactivity or antigen specificity of tissue TCRs was not determined; some clones might be host cells.

Time point specified: mouse harvest day 14 after allogeneic transplant. Each mouse received 10^7 T-cell-depleted marrow cells plus 10^6 splenic CD5+ T cells by tail vein. B6 (H2b) cells into BALB/c (H2d) mice; tissues taken at day 7 or 14. The V and J genes are TRBV26 and TRBJ2-7, with a tentative D call TRBD2 (7 bases). The source material was skin. This clonotype originated in a female BALB/c mouse given C57BL/6 T cells with graft-versus-host disease after an allogeneic hematopoietic cell transplant. The sequenced part of the CDR3 DNA is TGTGCCAGCAGTCTGAGGTGGGGGGCCCATGAACAGTAC. It specifies CASSLRWGAHEQY. The whole CDR3 protein is CASSLRWGAHEQYF.